This TCR beta chain was recovered during a study of CD8+CD57+ T cells in acquired aplastic anemia. At least ten counts were recorded for this clonotype. TCR beta VDJ and CDR3 profiles were obtained from a genomic DNA template. TCRdb independently ran MiXCR on the reads; one entry per CDR3 protein. This table has 200,000 to 250,000 distinct CDR3 sequences, roughly 55% appearing once. The sequence was obtained from a human donor in good health. Source material: sorted CD4+, CD8+, or CD8+CD57+ T cells (not recorded which) from PBMCs.

The CDR3 sequence: CASSSPEGVFSPLHF. CDR3 sequence (DNA): TGTGCCAGCAGCTCCCCGGAGGGGGTTTTTTCACCCCTCCACTTT. The V call is TRBV7-9, the J call TRBJ1-6, with D possibly TRBD1 on 6 matching bases. V was clipped by 4 bases and J by 9 bases, with 16 bases between them. Germline CDR1 reads SEHNR; CDR2 reads FQNEAQ (reference sequence). The CDR3 totals 15 residues.